This TCR beta chain derives from a study of cytomegalovirus exposure and HLA in healthy donors. Looking at the study overall: The study's early data release held 75 million to 95 million unique TCRs from HLA-typed donors.

V shed 0 bases and J 8 bases; nucleotides not matched to a gene: 12. This CDR3 is built from 17 residues. Germline lookup yields CDR1 LGHNA and CDR2 YNFKEQ. The PCR was carried out with 60 Vbeta primers and 13 Jbeta primers. Authors' processing steps: As a later analysis found, there were approximately 80 million unique TCR beta chains, of which roughly 11 million were shared. Assay: immunoSEQ multiplex PCR; the TCRdb copy retains only in-frame clones and omits some. That table furnishes V, J and clone size, whereas the DNA furnished D and trimming. The top ten hold approximately 1% of the sample, which has some 140,000 clones, nearly 80% seen once.

This chain connects TRBV4-2 to TRBJ1-2; TRBD1 matches at 10 bases. This TCR was sampled from a male donor in good health and CMV-seronegative. Sequencing was done on a sample of PBMCs. The CDR3 DNA reads TGTGCCAGCAGCCAAGATCTGAGACAGGGGGCTAGAGGGGGCTACACCTTC. The encoded protein is CASSQDLRQGARGGYTF.